These 21 T cell receptor beta chains came from one sample sequenced in a study of chemoradiotherapy in HPV16-positive cancers. Measured with immunoSEQ multiplex PCR; TCRdb has only the in-frame clones, and not every one. Among about 53,000 clones listed, roughly 90% were seen once. Sequencing was performed on blood, taken from a patient who underwent chemoradiotherapy. These TCRs come from a human donor with HPV-associated anogenital cancer.

The chain recombines TRBV6-6 with TRBJ2-7, with a possible D match to TRBD1 (6 bases). CDR1 and CDR2 (germline): MNHNY, SVGAGI (reference sequence). V was trimmed by 4 bases and J by 3 bases, leaving 13 bases between them. The length of the CDR3 is 14 residues. The CDR3 DNA sequence: TGTGCCAGCAGTTCCGAGGACAGCGTCTACGAGCAGTACTTC. It is translated as CASSSEDSVYEQYF.

This rearrangement joins TRBV18 to TRBJ2-1, with D possibly matching TRBD1 (5 bases). Trimming left V 6 bases short and J 0 bases short, with 18 bases between. The CDR3 is 17 amino acids. Germline V gives CDR1 KGHSH, CDR2 LQKENI. The CDR3 sequence: CASSPNPGPSSYNEQFF. CDR3 in DNA: TGTGCCAGCTCCCCTAACCCAGGGCCCAGCTCCTACAATGAGCAGTTCTTC.

This clone occurred once. The rearrangement links TRBV5-5 to TRBJ1-1; D perhaps matches TRBD1 (6 bases). Germline V gives CDR1 SGHKS, CDR2 YYEKEE (reference sequence). CDR3 length: 15 amino acids. V lost 2 bases and J 5 bases, leaving 16 bases between the germline ends. The CDR3: CASSFPGGGITEAFF. CDR3 bases: TGTGCCAGCAGCTTCCCCGGAGGGGGGATAACTGAAGCTTTCTTT.

The CDR3 loop is CASSLGGMNTGELFF. The CDR3 DNA reads as TGTGCCAGCAGCCTCGGAGGGATGAACACCGGGGAGCTGTTTTTT. The genes are TRBV5-4 and TRBJ2-2; TRBD2 might be the D (6 bases). Germline V CDR1 and CDR2: SGHNT, YYREEE (reference sequence). Trimming cost V 4 bases and J 1 base, with 11 bases left between them. The CDR3 covers 15 residues.

The chain joins TRBV19 to TRBJ2-7, with no clear D. The length of the CDR3 is 13 residues. Between the trimmed V and J ends, which lost 1 base and 0 bases, there was a span of 4 bases. The germline V gene encodes CDR1 LNHDA and CDR2 SQIVND (reference sequence). The CDR3 sequence: CASSIGNSYEQYF. Written as DNA, the CDR3 is TGTGCCAGTAGTATAGGGAACTCCTACGAGCAGTACTTC.

CDR3 DNA: TGCGCCAGCAGCCAAGATTATGCCTATGGCTACACCTTC. It specifies CASSQDYAYGYTF. The rearrangement joins TRBV4-3 to TRBJ1-2; D not certain. CDR3 length equals 13 residues. Germline V gene sequence: CDR1 LGHNA, CDR2 YSLEER. V was shortened by 0 bases and J by 4 bases, with 6 bases between the two germline ends.

V gene TRBV6-1 combines with J gene TRBJ1-4; D ambiguous. Per the germline V gene, CDR1 is MNHNS and CDR2 is SASEGT. The CDR3 covers 14 residues. Trimming stripped 1 base from V and 2 bases from J, with 5 bases between. The CDR3 spells CASSEGGTNEKLFF. CDR3 nucleotides: TGTGCCAGCAGTGAAGGAGGGACTAATGAAAAACTGTTTTTT.

The gene calls are TRBV12-5 and TRBJ2-5; D not certain. The end of the DNA aligns better with TRBJ2-7, so the J call may be wrong. The CDR3 is 15 residues long. Germline V gene data show CDR1 as LGHNT and CDR2 as FRNRAP. CDR3 sequence: CASGLVLNGPYEQYF. In nucleotides, the CDR3 is TGTGCTAGTGGTTTGGTACTGAACGGCCCCTACGAGCAGTACTTC.

This sequence joins TRBV25-1 and TRBJ1-2; 7 bases match TRBD1. Germline trimming cut 4 bases from V and 6 bases from J; bases unmatched to any gene: 8. The CDR3 is 14 amino acids. Germline CDR1 reads MGHDK; CDR2 reads SYGVNS. The CDR3 DNA follows: TGTGCCAGCAGTGCCATAACAGGGGTCCATGGCTACACCTTC. This translates into CASSAITGVHGYTF.

Only a few counts were recorded for this clone. V and J are TRBV19 and TRBJ1-1; 7 nucleotides line up with TRBD1. This CDR3 comprises 14 residues. Per germline, CDR1 LNHDA and CDR2 SQIVND (reference sequence). The ends lost 5 bases at V and 5 bases at J; junction bases unmatched: 8. The CDR3: CASSSQGEGTEAFF. The CDR3 nucleotides read TGTGCCAGTAGTTCGCAGGGGGAGGGTACTGAAGCTTTCTTT.

On this clone itself: This sample also contains other DNA sequences that code for the same CDR3. The J gene is TRBJ1-4, the V gene TRBV18; a possible D gene is TRBD1 (5 bases). The germline V gene has CDR1 KGHSH and CDR2 LQKENI. V lost 6 bases and J 7 bases, leaving 15 bases between the germline ends. The CDR3 covers 14 residues. The CDR3 here is CASSPSGGVEKLFF. The CDR3 nucleotides are TGTGCCAGCTCCCCTTCCGGGGGAGTTGAAAAACTGTTTTTT. Supplemented by reference TRBV18 and TRBJ1-4, the full variable domain reads NAGVMQNPRHLVRRRGQEARLRCSPMKGHSHVYWYRQLPEEGLKFMVYLQKENIIDESGMPKERFSAEFPKEGPSILRIQQVVRGDSAAYFCASSPSGGVEKLFFGSGTQLSVL.

This rearrangement joins TRBV4-2 to TRBJ1-5, with 7 bases that match TRBD1. The germline V gene encodes CDR1 LGHNA and CDR2 YNFKEQ. Losses at the gene ends were 4 bases for V and 6 bases for J; bases not matched to a gene: 15. The CDR3 consists of 17 residues. This CDR3 is CASSPVGRQGVPQPQHF. CDR3 nucleotide sequence: TGTGCCAGCAGCCCAGTAGGTCGTCAGGGGGTTCCTCAGCCCCAGCATTTT.

This chain connects TRBV6-6 to TRBJ2-7; 10 bases fit TRBD1. The V gene end was trimmed by 8 bases and the J gene end by 6 bases; junction bases not matched to a gene: 13. CDR1 MNHNY and CDR2 SVGAGI come from the germline V gene (reference sequence). There are 15 residues in the CDR3. As DNA, the CDR3 is TGTGCCAGCGGGCCCCACCGGGACAGGGGAAGCGAGCAGTACTTC. It yields the protein CASGPHRDRGSEQYF.

The J gene is TRBJ2-7, the V gene TRBV27; D gene ambiguous. The V end lost 4 bases, the J end lost 0 bases, and 16 bases lay between the germline ends. The CDR3 has 16 amino acids. CDR1 is MNHEY, CDR2 SMNVEV, per germline (reference sequence). This CDR3 reads CASSSSTGAFSYEQYF. CDR3 coding DNA: TGTGCCAGCAGTTCCTCCACGGGCGCCTTCTCCTACGAGCAGTACTTC.

The chain is built from TRBV18 and TRBJ2-5; 11 nucleotides match TRBD1. Germline-derived CDR1 and CDR2 are KGHSH and LQKENI. V lost 3 bases to trimming and J lost 5 bases; unmatched junction nucleotides: 2. The CDR3 is made up of 14 amino acids. The CDR3 is CASSPRDRGETQYF. Here the CDR3 DNA reads TGTGCCAGCTCACCCCGGGACAGGGGGGAGACCCAGTACTTC.

The J gene is TRBJ2-5, the V gene TRBV19; 9 nucleotides agree with TRBD2. Trimming cost V 1 base and J 6 bases; bases outside gene matches: 3. The V gene's germline CDR1 is LNHDA and CDR2 SQIVND (reference sequence). The CDR3 is 14 residues long. CDR3 sequence (DNA): TGTGCCAGTAGTATAGTGGCTAGCGGGAAGACCCAGTACTTC. Protein: CASSIVASGKTQYF.

This sequence joins TRBV2 and TRBJ1-2; perhaps TRBD1 as D (6 bases). The CDR3 covers 11 residues. Between the trimmed V and J ends, which lost 10 bases and 6 bases, there was a span of 12 bases. Germline CDR1 reads SNHLY; CDR2 reads FYNNEI. CDR3 bases: TGTGCCATCAGGACAGAACATGGCTACACCTTC. Amino acids: CAIRTEHGYTF.

The chain is built from TRBV29-1 and TRBJ2-7; D not resolved. Germline V gene lookup returns CDR1 SQVTM and CDR2 ANQGSEA. The V gene lost 0 bases and the J gene lost 2 bases, with 14 bases spanning the gap. This CDR3 is 15 amino acids long. The CDR3 is CSVEDSRVATYEQYF. CDR3 coding DNA: TGCAGCGTTGAAGATTCCCGGGTTGCAACCTACGAGCAGTACTTC.

The chain recombines TRBV7-6 with TRBJ1-6; TRBD1 agrees at 7 bases. The V gene's germline CDR1 is SGHVS and CDR2 FNYEAQ. The CDR3 covers 15 residues. V trimming: 5 bases; J trimming: 5 bases; junction bases outside the gene matches: 6. CDR3 loop: CASSQGQANNSPLHF. The CDR3 nucleotides read TGTGCCAGCAGCCAAGGACAGGCGAATAATTCACCCCTCCACTTT.

The chain uses TRBV19 and TRBJ2-6; TRBD1 matches 10 bases. V dropped 10 bases and J dropped 0; count of bases not matched to a gene: 3. Looked up from germline, CDR1 is LNHDA and CDR2 is SQIVND (reference sequence). This CDR3 has 15 residues. In DNA, the CDR3 is TGTGCCACGGGACAGGGGTTCTCTGGGGCCAACGTCCTGACTTTC. It is translated as CATGQGFSGANVLTF.

The CDR3 spells CASSLRLAGGDEQFF. The CDR3 bases are TGTGCCAGCAGTTTGCGACTAGCGGGAGGAGATGAGCAGTTCTTC. This chain connects TRBV27 to TRBJ2-1; 13 positions agree with TRBD2. Trimming cost V 3 bases and J 8 bases; bases outside gene matches: 4. Germline assignment: CDR1 MNHEY and CDR2 SMNVEV (reference sequence). The CDR3 totals 15 residues.